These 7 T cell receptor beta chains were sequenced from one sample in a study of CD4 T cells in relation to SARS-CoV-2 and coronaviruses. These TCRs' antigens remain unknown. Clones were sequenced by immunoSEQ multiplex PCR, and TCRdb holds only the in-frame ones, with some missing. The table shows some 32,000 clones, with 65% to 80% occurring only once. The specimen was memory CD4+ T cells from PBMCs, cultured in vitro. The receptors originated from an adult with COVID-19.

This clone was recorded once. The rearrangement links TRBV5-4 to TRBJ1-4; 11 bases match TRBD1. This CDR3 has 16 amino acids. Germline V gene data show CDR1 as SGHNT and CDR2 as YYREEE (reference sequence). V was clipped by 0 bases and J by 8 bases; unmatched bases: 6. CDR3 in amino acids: CASSLAQGQGEEKLFF. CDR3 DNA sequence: TGTGCCAGCAGCTTGGCCCAGGGACAGGGGGAAGAAAAACTGTTTTTT.

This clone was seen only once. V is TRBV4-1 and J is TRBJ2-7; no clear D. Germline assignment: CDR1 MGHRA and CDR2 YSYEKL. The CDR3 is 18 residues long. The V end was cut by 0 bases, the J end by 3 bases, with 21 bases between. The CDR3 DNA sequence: TGCGCCAGCAGCCAAGAGACCAGGTCTGGCAACCACCTCTACGAGCAGTACTTC. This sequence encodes CASSQETRSGNHLYEQYF.

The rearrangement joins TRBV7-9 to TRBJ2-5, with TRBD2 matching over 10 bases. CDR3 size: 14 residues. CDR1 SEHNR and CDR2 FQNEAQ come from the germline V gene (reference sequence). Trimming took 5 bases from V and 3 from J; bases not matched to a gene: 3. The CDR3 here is CASSPGTSEETQYF. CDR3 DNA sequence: TGTGCCAGCAGCCCCGGGACTAGCGAAGAGACCCAGTACTTC.

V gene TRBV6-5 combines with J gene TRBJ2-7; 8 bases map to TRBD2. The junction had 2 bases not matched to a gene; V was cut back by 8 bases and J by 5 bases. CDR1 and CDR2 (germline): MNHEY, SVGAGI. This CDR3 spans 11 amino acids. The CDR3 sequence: CASGTRHEQYF. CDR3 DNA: TGTGCCAGCGGGACTAGGCACGAGCAGTACTTC.

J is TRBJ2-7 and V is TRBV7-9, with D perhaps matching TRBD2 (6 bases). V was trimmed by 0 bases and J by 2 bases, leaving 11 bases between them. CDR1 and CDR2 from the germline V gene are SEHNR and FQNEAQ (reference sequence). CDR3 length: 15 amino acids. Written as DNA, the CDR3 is TGTGCCAGCAGCTTAGCAGCGGGCGTTACCTACGAGCAGTACTTC. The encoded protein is CASSLAAGVTYEQYF.

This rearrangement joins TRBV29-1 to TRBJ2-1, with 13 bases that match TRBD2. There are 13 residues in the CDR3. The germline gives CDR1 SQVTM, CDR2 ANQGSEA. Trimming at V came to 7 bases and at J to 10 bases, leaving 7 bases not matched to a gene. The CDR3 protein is CSARTSGSLEQFF. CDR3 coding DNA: TGCAGCGCTCGGACTAGCGGGAGTCTCGAGCAGTTCTTC.

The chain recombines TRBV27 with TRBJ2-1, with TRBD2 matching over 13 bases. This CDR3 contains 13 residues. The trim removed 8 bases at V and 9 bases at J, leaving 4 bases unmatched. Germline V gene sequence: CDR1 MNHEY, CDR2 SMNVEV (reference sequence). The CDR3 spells CASGLAGVSEQFF. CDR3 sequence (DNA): TGTGCCAGCGGACTAGCGGGAGTATCTGAGCAGTTCTTC.